This TCR beta chain was identified in a study of blood T cell repertoires in COVID-19. Looking at the study overall: Samples taken during acute and convalescent COVID-19 were collected in the United States, Italy and Spain. Nucleic acid was either cDNA or gDNA, and it came from T cells, B-cell-depleted T cells, or PBMCs.

In the authors' workflow: Amplification from reference gene primers served as the basis for estimated nucleated cell counts. Produced via immunoSEQ multiplex PCR; TCRdb's table is partial and in-frame only. The DNA was the basis for D and trimming; V, J and clone size are from that table. Among around 80,000 clones, about four fifths were seen once, and the ten largest hold over 9.5%. There are 15 residues in the CDR3. V lost 3 bases and J 6 bases, leaving 19 bases between the germline ends. From germline, CDR1 is DFQATT and CDR2 SNEGSKA (reference sequence). The sequence came from a man in his 60s with acute or convalescent COVID-19. This sequence joins TRBV20-1 and TRBJ2-3; tentatively, D is TRBD1 (5 bases). The sample taken for sequencing was peripheral blood. In DNA form, the CDR3 reads TGCAGTGCTAGTAGTGGGGTATCCAGGGCGGATACGCAGTATTTT. It is translated as CSASSGVSRADTQYF.